The present T cell receptor (beta chain) was sequenced within a study of blood T cells in healthy people across ages. Study-wide points: TCR beta diversity per million T cells fell roughly linearly with age. It was held that the diversity estimates obtained from one million T cells were underestimates.

There are a few counts of this clonotype. Its cognate antigen is unknown. Combining a sample-barcoded 5' primer with a J-beta primer mix, a second PCR ran for about 7 to 11 cycles. A tag from a template-switch adaptor with 12 random nucleotides marked each cDNA molecule. TCRdb recomputed calls from the 5' RACE reads with MiXCR, one row per CDR3 protein. This sample has around 1,800,000 distinct CDR3 sequences, with 39% found just once. The sample was blood. The clonotype was recovered from a human donor in good health.

The CDR3 sequence is CSVALTSTETQYF. The CDR3 coding sequence is TGCAGCGTGGCCCTAACTAGCACAGAGACCCAGTACTTC. This chain connects TRBV29-1 to TRBJ2-5, with a tentative D call TRBD2 (6 bases). Germline-derived CDR1 and CDR2 are SQVTM and ANQGSEA. The CDR3 is 13 amino acids. V lost 6 bases to trimming and J lost 4 bases, with 15 bases between them.